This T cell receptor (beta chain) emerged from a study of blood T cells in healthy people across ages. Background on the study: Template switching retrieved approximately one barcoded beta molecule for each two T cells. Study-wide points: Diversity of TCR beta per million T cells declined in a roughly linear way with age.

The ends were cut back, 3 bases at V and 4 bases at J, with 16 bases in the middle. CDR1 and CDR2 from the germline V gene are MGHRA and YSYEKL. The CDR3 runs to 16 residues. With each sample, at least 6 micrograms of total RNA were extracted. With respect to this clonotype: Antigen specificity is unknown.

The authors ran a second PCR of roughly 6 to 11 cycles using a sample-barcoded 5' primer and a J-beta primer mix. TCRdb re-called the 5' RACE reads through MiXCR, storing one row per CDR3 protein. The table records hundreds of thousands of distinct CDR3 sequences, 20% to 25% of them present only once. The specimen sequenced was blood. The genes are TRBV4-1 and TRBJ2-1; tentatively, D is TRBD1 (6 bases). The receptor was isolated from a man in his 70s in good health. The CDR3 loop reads CASSHGGTPGYNEQFF. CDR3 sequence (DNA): TGCGCCAGCAGCCATGGTGGGACACCGGGGTACAATGAGCAGTTCTTC.